The rows below give T cell receptor beta chains drawn from one sample of a study of blood T cell repertoires in COVID-19. Measured with immunoSEQ multiplex PCR; TCRdb has only the in-frame clones, and not every one. The sample includes 350,000 to 450,000 clones, over 75% of them seen just once. Material: peripheral blood. The receptors shown here come from a woman between 35 and 50 years old with COVID-19, enrolled during active disease. Each CDR3 is given with its conserved first and last residue. Fields, in order: D gene, clone size, V gene, J gene, CDR3 DNA, CDR3 protein. D genes are given only for firm matches. For some rows the clone size is stated as once, few or many, or as a class when expanded; others skip it.

d_call: NA
clone_size: NA
v_call: TRBV5-1
j_call: TRBJ2-1
cdr3_nt: TGCGCCAGCAGCCTCCCGGGAGAAGCCTTCTTC
cdr3_aa: CASSLPGEAFF

d_call: TRBD1
clone_size: NA
v_call: TRBV6-2/TRBV6-3
j_call: TRBJ1-1
cdr3_nt: TGTGCCAGCAGCCGCAGTGCCGGGACAGGGAGCACTGAAGCTTTCTTT
cdr3_aa: CASSRSAGTGSTEAFF

d_call: NA
clone_size: NA
v_call: TRBV5-1
j_call: TRBJ2-7
cdr3_nt: TGCGCCAGCAGCCTGGGGGCAGGGCCGGCCTACGAGCAGTACTTC
cdr3_aa: CASSLGAGPAYEQYF

d_call: NA
clone_size: NA
v_call: TRBV9
j_call: TRBJ1-1
cdr3_nt: TGTGCCAGCAGCGCTGACGACAGGATGAACACTGAAGCTTTCTTT
cdr3_aa: CASSADDRMNTEAFF

d_call: NA
clone_size: once
v_call: TRBV30
j_call: TRBJ1-2
cdr3_nt: TGTGCCTGGAGCGCTACCACGGGGGTCTATGGCTACACCTTC
cdr3_aa: CAWSATTGVYGYTF

d_call: TRBD2
clone_size: NA
v_call: TRBV15
j_call: TRBJ2-7
cdr3_nt: TGTGCCACCAAACAGGAGGAAGCGGGAGACCCCTACGAGCAGTACTTC
cdr3_aa: CATKQEEAGDPYEQYF

d_call: TRBD1
clone_size: NA
v_call: TRBV2
j_call: TRBJ1-2
cdr3_nt: TGTGCCAGCAGCCTAACTCCGGACAGGGGAAATGGCTACACCTTC
cdr3_aa: CASSLTPDRGNGYTF

d_call: NA
clone_size: once
v_call: TRBV20-1
j_call: TRBJ2-5
cdr3_nt: TGCAGTGCTAGTGGCGGGTATCCGGCGTCAGAGACCCAGTACTTC
cdr3_aa: CSASGGYPASETQYF

d_call: NA
clone_size: few
v_call: TRBV7-2
j_call: TRBJ1-1
cdr3_nt: TGTGCCAGCAGCTTATCAGGGGCGTCTGAAGCTTTCTTT
cdr3_aa: CASSLSGASEAFF

d_call: TRBD1
clone_size: NA
v_call: TRBV5-4
j_call: TRBJ1-3
cdr3_nt: TGTGCCAGCAGCTTGGGGGGGACAGGGGGAACGGGAAACACCATATATTTT
cdr3_aa: CASSLGGTGGTGNTIYF

d_call: TRBD2
clone_size: NA
v_call: TRBV14
j_call: TRBJ2-7
cdr3_nt: TGTGCCAGCAGCCACTGGGGAGCGGGAGGCCACGAGCAGTACTTC
cdr3_aa: CASSHWGAGGHEQYF

d_call: NA
clone_size: NA
v_call: TRBV10-3
j_call: TRBJ1-5
cdr3_nt: TGTGCCACGACCTTGGACAGCTATCAGCCCCAGCATTTT
cdr3_aa: CATTLDSYQPQHF

d_call: NA
clone_size: NA
v_call: TRBV28
j_call: TRBJ2-5
cdr3_nt: TGTGCCAGCAGTTTATCAGGGTTGCCGACCCAGTACTTC
cdr3_aa: CASSLSGLPTQYF

d_call: NA
clone_size: NA
v_call: TRBV11-2
j_call: TRBJ2-7
cdr3_nt: TGTGCCAGCAGCCCCTCAGGGATCGAGCAGTACTTC
cdr3_aa: CASSPSGIEQYF

d_call: NA
clone_size: NA
v_call: TRBV5-1
j_call: TRBJ1-1
cdr3_nt: TGCGCCAGCAGCTTGGACAGTGTCGATGAAGCTTTCTTT
cdr3_aa: CASSLDSVDEAFF

d_call: NA
clone_size: NA
v_call: TRBV28
j_call: TRBJ1-2
cdr3_nt: TGTGCCAGCAGTTTAGCTGTGGACAGTCCCTCGGGTGGCTACACCTTC
cdr3_aa: CASSLAVDSPSGGYTF

d_call: NA
clone_size: NA
v_call: TRBV5-1
j_call: TRBJ1-4
cdr3_nt: TGCGCCAGCAGCTTGGGACAGGACAATGAAAAACTGTTTTTT
cdr3_aa: CASSLGQDNEKLFF

d_call: NA
clone_size: NA
v_call: TRBV3-1/TRBV3-2
j_call: TRBJ1-1
cdr3_nt: TGTGCCAGCAGCCATGGTAGACTTACAGGGACTGAAGCTTTCTTT
cdr3_aa: CASSHGRLTGTEAFF

d_call: NA
clone_size: NA
v_call: TRBV28
j_call: TRBJ2-7
cdr3_nt: TGTGCCAGCAGTTTCCTTATTATGGATCAGGGGCACGAGCAGTACTTC
cdr3_aa: CASSFLIMDQGHEQYF